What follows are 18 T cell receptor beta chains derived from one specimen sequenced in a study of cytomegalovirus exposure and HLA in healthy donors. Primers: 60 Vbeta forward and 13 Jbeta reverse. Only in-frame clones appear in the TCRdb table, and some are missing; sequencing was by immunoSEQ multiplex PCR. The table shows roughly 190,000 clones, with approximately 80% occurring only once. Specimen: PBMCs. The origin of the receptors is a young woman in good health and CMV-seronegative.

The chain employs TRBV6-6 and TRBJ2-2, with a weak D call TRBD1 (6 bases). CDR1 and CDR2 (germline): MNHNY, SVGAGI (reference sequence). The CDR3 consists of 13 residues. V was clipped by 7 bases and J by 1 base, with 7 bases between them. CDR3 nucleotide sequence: TGTGCCAGCAAGGGGGAGAACACCGGGGAGCTGTTTTTT. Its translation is CASKGENTGELFF.

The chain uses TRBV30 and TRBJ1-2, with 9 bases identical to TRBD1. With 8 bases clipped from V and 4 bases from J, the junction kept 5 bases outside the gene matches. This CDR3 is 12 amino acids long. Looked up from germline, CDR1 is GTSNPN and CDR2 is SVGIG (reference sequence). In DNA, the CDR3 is TGTGCCGGGGGACAGGGCGGCTATGGCTACACCTTC. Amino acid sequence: CAGGQGGYGYTF.

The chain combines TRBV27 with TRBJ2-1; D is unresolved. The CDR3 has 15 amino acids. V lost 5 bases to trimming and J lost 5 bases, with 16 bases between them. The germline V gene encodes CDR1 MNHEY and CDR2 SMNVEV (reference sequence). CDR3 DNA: TGTGCCAGCAGTCCCCCCGCTGGCTTTGACAATGAGCAGTTCTTC. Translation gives CASSPPAGFDNEQFF.

CDR3 sequence reads: CASSEPSNYGYTF. CDR3 nucleotide sequence: TGTGCCAGCAGTGAACCGAGTAACTATGGCTACACCTTC. The rearrangement joins TRBV2 to TRBJ1-2, with D unclear. Germline assignment: CDR1 SNHLY and CDR2 FYNNEI. V was cut by 2 bases and J by 1 base, with 5 bases left in between. The CDR3 is made up of 13 amino acids.

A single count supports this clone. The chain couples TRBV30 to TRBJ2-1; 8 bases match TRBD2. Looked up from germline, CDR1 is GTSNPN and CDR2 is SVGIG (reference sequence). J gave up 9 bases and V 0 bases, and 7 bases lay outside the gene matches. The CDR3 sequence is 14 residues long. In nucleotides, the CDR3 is TGTGCCTGGAGTGTAGTCGGGAGGGCCACTGAGCAGTTCTTC. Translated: CAWSVVGRATEQFF.

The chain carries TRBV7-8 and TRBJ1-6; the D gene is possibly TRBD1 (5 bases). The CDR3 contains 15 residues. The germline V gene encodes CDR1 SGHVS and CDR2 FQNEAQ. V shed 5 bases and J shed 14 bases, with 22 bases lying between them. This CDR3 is CASSPESGPLFALHF. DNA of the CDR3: TGTGCCAGCAGCCCGGAGTCAGGGCCCCTTTTCGCCCTCCACTTT.

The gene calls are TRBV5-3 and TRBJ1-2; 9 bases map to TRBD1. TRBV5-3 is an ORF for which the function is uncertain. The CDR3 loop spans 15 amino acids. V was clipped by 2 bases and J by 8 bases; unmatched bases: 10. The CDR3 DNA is TGTGCCAGAAGCTTTTCCCACAGGGGGCGCCGAGGCTACACCTTC. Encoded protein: CARSFSHRGRRGYTF.

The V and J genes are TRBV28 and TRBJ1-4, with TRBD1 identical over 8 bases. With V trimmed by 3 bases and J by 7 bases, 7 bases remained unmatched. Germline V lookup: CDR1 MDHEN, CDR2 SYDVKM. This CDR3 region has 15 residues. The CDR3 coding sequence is TGTGCCAGCAGTTTGGGACAGGCCGCGAGTGAAAAACTGTTTTTT. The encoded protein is CASSLGQAASEKLFF.

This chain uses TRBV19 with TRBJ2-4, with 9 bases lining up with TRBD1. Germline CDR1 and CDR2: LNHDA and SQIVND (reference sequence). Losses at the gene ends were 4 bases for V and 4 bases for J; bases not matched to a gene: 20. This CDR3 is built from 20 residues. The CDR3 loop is CASSTPQKGGGGTGKNIQYF. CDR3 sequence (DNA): TGTGCCAGTAGTACGCCGCAAAAGGGGGGTGGTGGGACAGGGAAAAACATTCAGTACTTC.

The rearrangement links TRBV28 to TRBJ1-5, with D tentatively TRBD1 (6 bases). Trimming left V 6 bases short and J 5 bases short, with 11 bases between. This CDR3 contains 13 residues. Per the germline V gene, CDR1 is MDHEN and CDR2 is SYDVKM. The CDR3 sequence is CASSPQGYQPQHF. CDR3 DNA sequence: TGTGCCAGCAGCCCACAGGGTTATCAGCCCCAGCATTTT.

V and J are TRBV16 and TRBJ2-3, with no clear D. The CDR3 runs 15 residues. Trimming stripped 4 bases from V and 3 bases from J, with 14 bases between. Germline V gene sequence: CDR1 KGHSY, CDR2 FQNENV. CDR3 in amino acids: CASSRLPSLTDTQYF. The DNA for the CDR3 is TGTGCCAGCAGCCGACTCCCTAGTTTGACAGATACGCAGTATTTT.

The CDR3, as DNA: TGTGCCTCGGATGGGGCAGGGGGCACTGAAGCTTTCTTT. Its translation: CASDGAGGTEAFF. The chain links TRBV30 to TRBJ1-1; 7 bases map to TRBD1. Germline V CDR1 and CDR2: GTSNPN, SVGIG (reference sequence). The CDR3 covers 13 residues. Unmatched junction bases numbered 9, after V lost 7 bases and J lost 4 bases. Full variable domain (missing parts from reference TRBV30 and TRBJ1-1): SQTIHQWPATLVQPVGSPLSLECTVEGTSNPNLYWYRQAAGRGLQLLFYSVGIGQISSEVPQNLSASRPQDRQFILSSKKLLLSDSGFYLCASDGAGGTEAFFGQGTRLTVV.

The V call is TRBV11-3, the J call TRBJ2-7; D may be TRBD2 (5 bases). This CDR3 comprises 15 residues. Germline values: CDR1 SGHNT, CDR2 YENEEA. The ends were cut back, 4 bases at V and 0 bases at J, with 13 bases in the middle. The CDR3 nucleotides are TGTGCCAGCAGCTCGAGGGCTATACCCTCCTACGAGCAGTACGTC. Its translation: CASSSRAIPSYEQYV.

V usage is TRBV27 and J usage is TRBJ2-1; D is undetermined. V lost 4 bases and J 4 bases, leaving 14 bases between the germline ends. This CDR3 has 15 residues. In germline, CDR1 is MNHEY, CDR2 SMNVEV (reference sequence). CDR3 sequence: CASSSSFRFYNEQFF. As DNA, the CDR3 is TGTGCCAGCAGTTCTAGTTTCCGGTTTTACAATGAGCAGTTCTTC.

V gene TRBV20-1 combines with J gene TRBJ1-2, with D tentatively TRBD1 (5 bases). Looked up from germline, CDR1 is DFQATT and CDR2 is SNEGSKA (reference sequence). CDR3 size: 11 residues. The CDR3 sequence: CMSPRTIGYTF. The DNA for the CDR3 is TGCATGTCCCCGAGGACAATAGGCTACACCTTC.

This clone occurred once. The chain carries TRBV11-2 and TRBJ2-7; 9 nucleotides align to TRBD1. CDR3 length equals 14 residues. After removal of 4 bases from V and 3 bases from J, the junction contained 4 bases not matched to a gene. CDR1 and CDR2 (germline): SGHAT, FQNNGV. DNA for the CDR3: TGTGCCAGCAGCTCCGGACAGGGGAACTACGAGCAGTACGTC. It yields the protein CASSSGQGNYEQYV.

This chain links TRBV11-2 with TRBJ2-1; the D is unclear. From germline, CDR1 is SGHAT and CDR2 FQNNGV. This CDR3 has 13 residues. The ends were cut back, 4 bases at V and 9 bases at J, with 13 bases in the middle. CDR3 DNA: TGTGCCAGCAGCTCTCCTCGTCACAGTGAGCAGTTCTTC. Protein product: CASSSPRHSEQFF.

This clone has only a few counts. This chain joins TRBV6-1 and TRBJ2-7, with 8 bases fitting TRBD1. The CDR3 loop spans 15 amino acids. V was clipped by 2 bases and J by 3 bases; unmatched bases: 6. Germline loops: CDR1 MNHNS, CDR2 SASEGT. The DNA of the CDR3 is TGTGCCAGCAGTGAATACAGGGGGACACTCTACGAGCAGTACTTC. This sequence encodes CASSEYRGTLYEQYF.